The present TCR beta chain was sequenced within a study of cytomegalovirus exposure and HLA in healthy donors. Donors showed nominal health when sampled, although they likely had unrecorded immune exposures. With respect to this clone: The antigen is not known.

CDR1 and CDR2 (germline): SGHTA, FQGNSA. The CDR3 is 13 amino acids. After removal of 2 bases from V and 7 bases from J, the junction contained 5 bases not matched to a gene. Overall study results and limits: It was assumed in the presence/absence analyses that sequencing depth was roughly uniform across donors. Highly shared sequence variants in one cluster were likely a sequencing artifact. Through in vitro validation, a few CMV-associated chains were shown to be specific for CMV antigens.

Researchers ran the PCR with 60 Vbeta and 13 Jbeta primers. Here immunoSEQ multiplex PCR was the method, and the copy in TCRdb shows in-frame clones only, minus some. This sample's clone table lists 150,000 to 200,000 clones. The source of this sequence is a woman between 18 and 29 years old in good health and CMV-seropositive. The rearrangement joins TRBV7-2 to TRBJ2-7; 7 bases fit TRBD1. Sample: PBMCs. In nucleotides, the CDR3 is TGTGCCAGCAGCTTACAAACGACAGGGGAGCAGTACTTC. It is translated as CASSLQTTGEQYF.